This is a list of T cell receptor beta chains from one sample in a study of blood T cell repertoires in COVID-19. The protocol was immunoSEQ multiplex PCR, while the TCRdb copy is restricted to in-frame clones and leaves out a portion. The table has approximately 170,000 clones, around 86% seen once; the top ten hold less than 10%. The sequenced material came from peripheral blood. These receptors were collected from a woman in her seventies with COVID-19, enrolled during active disease. Both conserved end residues are part of each CDR3. The order of the fields is V gene, clone size, D gene, J gene, CDR3 DNA, CDR3 protein. A D gene is named only where the DNA matches it firmly. Expanded clones are given a class, and other clones once, few, many or no size at all.

TRBV28,once,TRBD2,TRBJ2-3,TGTGCCAGCAGTGAAGCCGGGACTAGCGGGAGAGGCACGGGAGATACGCAGTATTTT,CASSEAGTSGRGTGDTQYF
TRBV11-2,NA,NA,TRBJ2-5,TGTGCCAGCAGCGCATGGACTGAGATGAGGGAGACCCAGTACTTC,CASSAWTEMRETQYF
TRBV7-2,NA,NA,TRBJ2-7,TGTGCCAGCAGCTTTGTTCGGACTTCCTACGAGCAGTACTTC,CASSFVRTSYEQYF
TRBV12-3/TRBV12-4,NA,NA,TRBJ2-2,TGTGCCAGCAGAAAACAGGGGGAGCTGTTTTTT,CASRKQGELFF
TRBV7-9,few,NA,TRBJ2-7,TGTGCCAGCAGCCGGGGATCCTACGAGCAGTACTTC,CASSRGSYEQYF
TRBV5-1,NA,TRBD2,TRBJ2-1,TGCGCCAGCAGCTTCCCCGCGGGAGCTTTCGATGAGCAGTTCTTC,CASSFPAGAFDEQFF
TRBV11-2,NA,NA,TRBJ2-7,TGTGCCAGCAGCACAATCTACGAGCAGTACTTC,CASSTIYEQYF
TRBV28,NA,TRBD2,TRBJ2-7,TGTGCCAGCAGTTTTCTGACTAGCGGGATTCACTACGAGCAGTACTTC,CASSFLTSGIHYEQYF
TRBV5-6,NA,NA,TRBJ2-4,TGTGCCAGCAGCTCCCTTGGGGAGGCCAAAAACATTCAGTACTTC,CASSSLGEAKNIQYF
TRBV5-1,NA,NA,TRBJ2-7,TGCGCCAGCACCCCCTTCGGCAGGGCCTCCTACGAGCAGTACTTC,CASTPFGRASYEQYF
TRBV10-3,NA,NA,TRBJ2-1,TGTGCCATCAGTGAGAGTCGGAGTCGGGAGAGTAGCGAGGAGTTCTTC,CAISESRSRESSEEFF
TRBV7-2,NA,TRBD2,TRBJ2-2,TGTGCCAGCAGCTCCGGGACTAGCGGGTCCGGGGAGCTGTTTTTT,CASSSGTSGSGELFF
TRBV7-8,NA,TRBD2,TRBJ2-1,TGTGCCAGCAGCCTACTAGCGGGAGGGCTTAAGGACTACAATGAGCAGTTCTTC,CASSLLAGGLKDYNEQFF
TRBV30,once,TRBD1,TRBJ1-1,TGTGCCTGGAGTCGATCGACAGGGAGAACTGAAGCTTTCTTT,CAWSRSTGRTEAFF
TRBV27,NA,NA,TRBJ1-6,TGTGCCAGCAGCAATGGGGGGGTGTATAATTCACCCCTCCACTTT,CASSNGGVYNSPLHF
TRBV5-6,NA,TRBD2,TRBJ2-5,TGTGCCAGCAGCTCGACTAGCGGGAGGATGCGGGAGACCCAGTACTTC,CASSSTSGRMRETQYF
TRBV19,NA,NA,TRBJ2-1,TGTGCCAGTAGTAGAAGGGGCCCCAATGAGCAGTTCTTC,CASSRRGPNEQFF
TRBV5-6,NA,NA,TRBJ2-5,TGTGCCAGCAGCTTGGTTTCGGCAGGGCCGGAGACCCAGTACTTC,CASSLVSAGPETQYF
TRBV2,NA,TRBD1,TRBJ2-7,TGTGCCAGCAGGGCTTCCGGGACAGGGTACGAGCAGTACTTC,CASRASGTGYEQYF
TRBV10-3,NA,NA,TRBJ2-7,TGTGCCATCAGTGAGTCCGGCAGCGTCTACGAGCAGTACTTC,CAISESGSVYEQYF
TRBV9,NA,TRBD2,TRBJ2-1,TGTGCCAGCAGCGTAGGGGCGAGCGGGAGATACAATGAGCAGTTCTTC,CASSVGASGRYNEQFF
TRBV29-1,few,TRBD1,TRBJ1-4,TGCAGCGTTGTTGTTGGGACAGGCGAGGAAAAACTGTTTTTT,CSVVVGTGEEKLFF
TRBV7-2,NA,NA,TRBJ2-5,TGTGCCAGCAGCAGGGGGATCCAAGAGACCCAGTACTTC,CASSRGIQETQYF
TRBV7-3,NA,TRBD2,TRBJ2-3,TGTGCCAGCAGCCTTAGCGGGCGCACAGATACGCAGTATTTT,CASSLSGRTDTQYF
TRBV9,NA,TRBD2,TRBJ2-1,TGTGCCAGCAGCCCGAGCGGGATAACCTACAATGAGCAGTTCTTC,CASSPSGITYNEQFF
TRBV30,NA,NA,TRBJ1-4,TGTGCCTGGAAACTCCGGGGAGGAAAGGAAAAACTGTTTTTT,CAWKLRGGKEKLFF
TRBV19,NA,NA,TRBJ2-3,TGTGCCAGTAGTATGGTAGGGAGAGATACGCAGTATTTT,CASSMVGRDTQYF
TRBV2,NA,NA,TRBJ1-2,TGTGCCAGCAGTGCCGCAGATTTTGGCTACACCTTC,CASSAADFGYTF
TRBV7-3,NA,TRBD2,TRBJ2-1,TGTGCCAGCAGCCTAGACGGGACTAGCTCATACGACGTCAATGAGCAGTTCTTC,CASSLDGTSSYDVNEQFF
TRBV6-2/TRBV6-3,once,NA,TRBJ2-6,TGTGCCAGCAGTTACGGGGGCGGGCTTGGCGGTGGGGCCAACGTCCTGACTTTC,CASSYGGGLGGGANVLTF
TRBV4-3,NA,TRBD2,TRBJ2-5,TGCGCCAGCAGCCAAGTTTCGGCGGGAGGCGTCCAAGAGACCCAGTACTTC,CASSQVSAGGVQETQYF
TRBV10-3,NA,TRBD1,TRBJ2-1,TGTGCCATCAGTGACCGGACAGGGGGAAATGAGCAGTTCTTC,CAISDRTGGNEQFF
TRBV2,NA,NA,TRBJ1-5,TGTGCCAGCACGTCCAACTCCAATCAGCCCCAGCATTTT,CASTSNSNQPQHF